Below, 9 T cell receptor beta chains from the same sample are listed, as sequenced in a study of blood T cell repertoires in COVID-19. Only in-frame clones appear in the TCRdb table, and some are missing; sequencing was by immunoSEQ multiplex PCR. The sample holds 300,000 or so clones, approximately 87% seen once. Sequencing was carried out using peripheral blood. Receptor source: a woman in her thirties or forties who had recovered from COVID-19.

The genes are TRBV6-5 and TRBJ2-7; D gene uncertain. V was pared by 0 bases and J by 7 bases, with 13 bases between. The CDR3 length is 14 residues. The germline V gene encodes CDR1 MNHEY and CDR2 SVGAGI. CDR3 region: CASSYSVGLWEQYF. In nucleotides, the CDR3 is TGTGCCAGCAGTTACTCGGTCGGTTTGTGGGAGCAGTACTTC.

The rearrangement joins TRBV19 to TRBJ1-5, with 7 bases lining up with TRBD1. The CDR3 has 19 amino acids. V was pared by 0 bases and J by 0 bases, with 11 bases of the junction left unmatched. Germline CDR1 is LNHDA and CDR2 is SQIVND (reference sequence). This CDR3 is CASSIDPTGASYSNQPQHF. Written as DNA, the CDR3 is TGTGCCAGTAGTATAGACCCTACAGGGGCGAGTTATAGCAATCAGCCCCAGCATTTT.

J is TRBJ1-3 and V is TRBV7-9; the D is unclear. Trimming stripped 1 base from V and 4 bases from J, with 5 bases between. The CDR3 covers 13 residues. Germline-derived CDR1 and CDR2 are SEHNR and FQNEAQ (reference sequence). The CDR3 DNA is TGTGCCAGCAGCTTAGGCCAGGGAAACACCATATATTTT. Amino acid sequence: CASSLGQGNTIYF.

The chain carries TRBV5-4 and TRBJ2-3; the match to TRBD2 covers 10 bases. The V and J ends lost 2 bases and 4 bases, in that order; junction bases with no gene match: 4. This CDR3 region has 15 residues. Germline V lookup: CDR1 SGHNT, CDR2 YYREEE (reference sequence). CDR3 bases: TGTGCCAGCAGCTTAGCGGGGGGGCCCCCAGATACGCAGTATTTT. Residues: CASSLAGGPPDTQYF.

The CDR3 nucleotides are TGCAGTGCTAGCAGGAGGGGCGGCTACACCTTC. Residues: CSASRRGGYTF. This chain connects TRBV20-1 to TRBJ1-2; possible D gene TRBD1, 5 bases. The CDR3 is 11 residues long. Germline CDR1 DFQATT, CDR2 SNEGSKA (reference sequence). The germline V and J ends were trimmed by 3 bases and 8 bases, with 10 bases remaining between them.

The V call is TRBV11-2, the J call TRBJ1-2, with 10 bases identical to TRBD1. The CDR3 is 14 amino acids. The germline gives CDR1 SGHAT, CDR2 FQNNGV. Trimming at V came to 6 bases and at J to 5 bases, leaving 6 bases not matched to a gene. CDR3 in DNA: TGTGCCAGCAGTGCGGACAGGGGGTTTTATGGCTACACCTTC. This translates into CASSADRGFYGYTF.

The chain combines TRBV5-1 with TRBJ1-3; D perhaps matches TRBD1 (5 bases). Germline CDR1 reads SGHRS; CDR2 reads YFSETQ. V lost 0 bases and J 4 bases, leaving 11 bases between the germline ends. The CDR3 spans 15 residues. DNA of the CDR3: TGCGCCAGCAGCTTGGGAGGGACTCCCGGAAACACCATATATTTT. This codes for CASSLGGTPGNTIYF.

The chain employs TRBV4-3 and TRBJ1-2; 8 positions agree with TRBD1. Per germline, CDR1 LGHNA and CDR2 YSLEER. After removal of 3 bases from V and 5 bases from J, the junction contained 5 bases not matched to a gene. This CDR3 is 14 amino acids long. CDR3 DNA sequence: TGCGCCAGCAGCCAGCGGACAGGGACTTATGGCTACACCTTC. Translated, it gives CASSQRTGTYGYTF.

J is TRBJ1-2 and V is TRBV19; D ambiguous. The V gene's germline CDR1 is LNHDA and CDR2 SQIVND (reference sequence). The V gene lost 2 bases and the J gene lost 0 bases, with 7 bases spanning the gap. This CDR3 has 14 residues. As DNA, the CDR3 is TGTGCCAGTAGTATACGGCAGGCTAACTATGGCTACACCTTC. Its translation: CASSIRQANYGYTF.